This TCR beta chain appears in the sequencing data of a study of cytomegalovirus exposure and HLA in healthy donors. Study outcomes and limitations: Most of the TCR beta V segments (in an earlier analysis) were productive either about 87% or about 30% of the time. Rarity characterized most TCR sequences, yet some public TCRs appeared in many donors. Later work found that TCR association rates differed between HLA loci; DRB1 had the most and HLA-C the fewest. Analysis was performed later, and it showed HLA-associated TCR beta chains to be more clonally expanded than equally common others.

PCR used 60 Vbeta primers and 13 Jbeta primers. Assay used: immunoSEQ multiplex PCR; TCRdb lists only in-frame clones, some missing. This table holds 100,000 to 120,000 clones, roughly four fifths found once. Details on this clone: Its specificity is not known.

Germline V gene sequence: CDR1 SGHRS, CDR2 YFSETQ. This CDR3 region has 15 residues. V trimming: 0 bases; J trimming: 1 base; junction bases outside the gene matches: 1. This TCR came from a man aged 35 to 55 in good health and CMV-seronegative. This chain connects TRBV5-1 to TRBJ2-3; TRBD1 agrees at 8 bases. The specimen sequenced was PBMCs. The chain's CDR3 is CASSLEQGGTDTQYF. As DNA, the CDR3 is TGCGCCAGCAGCTTGGAACAGGGGGGCACAGATACGCAGTATTTT.